The rows below give T cell receptor beta chains drawn from one sample of a study of blood T cells in healthy people across ages. Each CDR3 protein gets one entry after TCRdb re-called the 5' RACE reads with MiXCR. The table shows about 1.5 million distinct CDR3 sequences, with 35% to 45% occurring only once. Material: blood. These TCRs come from a woman between 18 and 29 years old in good health. Both conserved end residues are part of each CDR3. Fields, in order: D gene, clone size, V gene, J gene, CDR3 protein, CDR3 DNA. A D gene is named only where the DNA matches it firmly. For some rows the clone size is stated as once, few or many, or as a class when expanded; others skip it.

d_gene: TRBD1
abundance: .
v_gene: TRBV29-1
j_gene: TRBJ2-1
CDR3aa: CSGQRGTGPYNEQFF
CDR3nt: TGCAGCGGGCAACGCGGGACAGGGCCTTACAATGAGCAGTTCTTC

d_gene: TRBD1
abundance: .
v_gene: TRBV2
j_gene: TRBJ2-3
CDR3aa: CASTRGQTSTDTQYF
CDR3nt: TGTGCCAGCACTAGGGGACAGACTAGCACAGATACGCAGTATTTT

d_gene: .
abundance: .
v_gene: TRBV6-6
j_gene: TRBJ1-5
CDR3aa: CASSPTRGKQPQHF
CDR3nt: TGTGCCAGCAGCCCGACCCGGGGAAAGCAGCCCCAGCATTTT

d_gene: TRBD2
abundance: once
v_gene: TRBV28
j_gene: TRBJ2-7
CDR3aa: CASSPRPGRVMRNEQYF
CDR3nt: TGTGCCAGCAGCCCCCGTCCCGGGAGGGTAATGCGCAATGAGCAGTACTTC

d_gene: .
abundance: few
v_gene: TRBV24-1
j_gene: TRBJ1-6
CDR3aa: CATSTRRVGSPLHF
CDR3nt: TGTGCCACCAGTACGCGGAGGGTTGGATCACCCCTCCACTTT

d_gene: TRBD2
abundance: few
v_gene: TRBV7-2
j_gene: TRBJ2-3
CDR3aa: CASSLRGRLDTQYF
CDR3nt: TGTGCCAGCAGCTTACGCGGGAGGTTAGATACGCAGTATTTT

d_gene: .
abundance: .
v_gene: TRBV7-9
j_gene: TRBJ1-4
CDR3aa: CASSLARPRLNEKLFF
CDR3nt: TGTGCCAGCAGCTTAGCCCGACCGAGGCTTAATGAAAAACTGTTTTTT

d_gene: TRBD1
abundance: few
v_gene: TRBV10-3
j_gene: TRBJ1-2
CDR3aa: CAITPRDRELVGYTF
CDR3nt: TGTGCCATCACCCCACGGGACAGGGAATTGGTTGGCTACACCTTC

d_gene: .
abundance: .
v_gene: TRBV7-9
j_gene: TRBJ2-7
CDR3aa: CASSRNNRASYEQYF
CDR3nt: TGTGCCAGCAGCCGAAACAACAGGGCCTCCTACGAGCAGTACTTC

d_gene: .
abundance: .
v_gene: TRBV12-5
j_gene: TRBJ1-2
CDR3aa: CASGLVPTVDYGYTF
CDR3nt: TGTGCTAGTGGTTTGGTACCCACAGTGGACTATGGCTACACCTTC

d_gene: TRBD2
abundance: once
v_gene: TRBV28
j_gene: TRBJ2-7
CDR3aa: CASSPLHQAGVAYNEQYF
CDR3nt: TGTGCCAGTTCCCCCCTACACCAAGCGGGAGTTGCCTACAATGAGCAGTACTTC

d_gene: .
abundance: .
v_gene: TRBV7-9
j_gene: TRBJ2-7
CDR3aa: CASSSPLTGTYEQYF
CDR3nt: TGTGCCAGCAGCTCTCCCCTGACGGGGACCTACGAGCAGTACTTC

d_gene: .
abundance: .
v_gene: TRBV29-1
j_gene: TRBJ1-2
CDR3aa: CSVGAGQGFSGYTF
CDR3nt: TGCAGCGTTGGGGCCGGGCAGGGCTTTTCTGGCTACACCTTC

d_gene: .
abundance: few
v_gene: TRBV6-5
j_gene: TRBJ1-2
CDR3aa: CASSVTFNYGYTF
CDR3nt: TGTGCCAGCAGCGTAACTTTTAACTATGGCTACACCTTC

d_gene: .
abundance: .
v_gene: TRBV27
j_gene: TRBJ2-7
CDR3aa: CASSLKGRGSVEQYF
CDR3nt: TGTGCCAGCAGTTTAAAGGGCCGGGGATCGGTCGAGCAGTACTTC

d_gene: .
abundance: once
v_gene: TRBV12-3/TRBV12-4
j_gene: TRBJ1-1
CDR3aa: CASSTDIMNTEAFF
CDR3nt: TGTGCCAGCAGTACGGACATCATGAACACTGAAGCTTTCTTT

d_gene: .
abundance: .
v_gene: TRBV4-3
j_gene: TRBJ2-5
CDR3aa: CASSHRGREGVNEQYF
CDR3nt: TGCGCCAGCAGCCACCGAGGGAGGGAGGGGGTAAATGAGCAGTACTTC

d_gene: TRBD1
abundance: .
v_gene: TRBV5-1
j_gene: TRBJ2-7
CDR3aa: CASSARPGQGYEQYF
CDR3nt: TGCGCCAGCAGCGCCCGTCCGGGACAGGGATACGAGCAGTACTTC

d_gene: .
abundance: .
v_gene: TRBV6-6
j_gene: TRBJ2-1
CDR3aa: CASSYPVSGYEQFF
CDR3nt: TGTGCCAGCAGTTATCCAGTTTCTGGGTATGAGCAGTTCTTC

d_gene: .
abundance: .
v_gene: TRBV2
j_gene: TRBJ2-7
CDR3aa: CASSAQAQYF
CDR3nt: TGTGCCAGCAGTGCCCAGGCGCAGTACTTC

d_gene: .
abundance: few
v_gene: TRBV3-1
j_gene: TRBJ2-3
CDR3aa: CASSRLRPNGYTQYF
CDR3nt: TGTGCCAGCAGCCGACTTCGACCTAACGGGTATACGCAGTATTTT

d_gene: .
abundance: .
v_gene: TRBV19
j_gene: TRBJ2-2
CDR3aa: CASRFGGSGRNTGELFF
CDR3nt: TGTGCCAGTAGATTCGGGGGTAGCGGCAGGAACACCGGGGAGCTGTTTTTT

d_gene: .
abundance: few
v_gene: TRBV12-3/TRBV12-4
j_gene: TRBJ1-2
CDR3aa: CASSSRLNYGYTF
CDR3nt: TGTGCCAGCAGTTCCAGGCTGAACTATGGCTACACCTTC

d_gene: .
abundance: .
v_gene: TRBV6-2/TRBV6-3
j_gene: TRBJ1-4
CDR3aa: CASTRRVGGYEKLFF
CDR3nt: TGTGCCAGCACCCGACGAGTTGGGGGCTATGAAAAACTGTTTTTT

d_gene: TRBD1
abundance: once
v_gene: TRBV5-1
j_gene: TRBJ2-7
CDR3aa: CASRKPGQAYEQYF
CDR3nt: TGCGCCAGCAGGAAACCGGGACAGGCCTACGAGCAGTACTTC

d_gene: TRBD2
abundance: .
v_gene: TRBV4-1
j_gene: TRBJ2-3
CDR3aa: CASSPGGFGGRTQYF
CDR3nt: TGCGCCAGCAGCCCGGGGGGGTTTGGGGGTCGTACGCAGTATTTT

d_gene: TRBD1
abundance: .
v_gene: TRBV24-1
j_gene: TRBJ2-1
CDR3aa: CATNEQDRGRFNEQFF
CDR3nt: TGTGCCACCAACGAACAGGACAGGGGGCGCTTCAATGAGCAGTTCTTC

d_gene: TRBD2
abundance: .
v_gene: TRBV7-3
j_gene: TRBJ2-5
CDR3aa: CASSLGFSGRGEETQYF
CDR3nt: TGTGCCAGCAGCTTAGGGTTTAGCGGGAGGGGAGAGGAGACCCAGTACTTC

d_gene: .
abundance: .
v_gene: TRBV10-2
j_gene: TRBJ1-6
CDR3aa: CASSETWQDNSPLHF
CDR3nt: TGCGCCAGCAGTGAGACGTGGCAAGATAATTCACCCCTCCACTTT

d_gene: .
abundance: .
v_gene: TRBV6-6
j_gene: TRBJ2-7
CDR3aa: CASSYSRLEDYEQYF
CDR3nt: TGTGCCAGCAGTTACTCACGCCTAGAGGACTACGAGCAGTACTTC

d_gene: .
abundance: few
v_gene: TRBV3-1
j_gene: TRBJ1-2
CDR3aa: CASSQDAGDDYGYTF
CDR3nt: TGTGCCAGCAGCCAAGATGCAGGGGACGACTATGGCTACACCTTC

d_gene: .
abundance: once
v_gene: TRBV16
j_gene: TRBJ2-4
CDR3aa: CASSRKDISTDIQYF
CDR3nt: TGTGCCAGCAGCCGCAAGGACATAAGCACGGACATTCAGTACTTC

d_gene: .
abundance: few
v_gene: TRBV7-9
j_gene: TRBJ2-7
CDR3aa: CASSQRDSNSYEQYF
CDR3nt: TGTGCCAGCAGCCAGCGGGACAGCAACTCCTACGAGCAGTACTTC

d_gene: .
abundance: .
v_gene: TRBV4-3
j_gene: TRBJ1-2
CDR3aa: CASSQDSGCGYTF
CDR3nt: TGCGCCAGCAGCCAAGATTCAGGGTGCGGCTACACCTTC

d_gene: .
abundance: few
v_gene: TRBV5-6
j_gene: TRBJ2-7
CDR3aa: CASSNWGPYEQYF
CDR3nt: TGTGCCAGCAGCAACTGGGGACCCTACGAGCAGTACTTC

d_gene: .
abundance: .
v_gene: TRBV20-1
j_gene: TRBJ1-2
CDR3aa: CSAKPGTVYGYTF
CDR3nt: TGCAGTGCTAAGCCAGGGACGGTTTATGGCTACACCTTC

d_gene: TRBD1
abundance: .
v_gene: TRBV3-1
j_gene: TRBJ1-2
CDR3aa: CASSPGGPYGYTF
CDR3nt: TGTGCCAGCAGCCCAGGGGGCCCCTATGGCTACACCTTC

d_gene: .
abundance: few
v_gene: TRBV27
j_gene: TRBJ2-7
CDR3aa: CASSLFYDAYEQYF
CDR3nt: TGTGCCAGCAGTTTATTCTACGACGCCTACGAGCAGTACTTC

d_gene: TRBD1
abundance: few
v_gene: TRBV4-1
j_gene: TRBJ1-2
CDR3aa: CASSQRPGQGPMGLASHTF
CDR3nt: TGCGCCAGCAGCCAGCGTCCGGGACAGGGGCCTATGGGGCTGGCTTCTCACACCTTC

d_gene: .
abundance: .
v_gene: TRBV2
j_gene: TRBJ2-5
CDR3aa: CASRTEIQETQYF
CDR3nt: TGTGCCAGCAGGACAGAGATACAAGAGACCCAGTACTTC

d_gene: TRBD1
abundance: .
v_gene: TRBV7-9
j_gene: TRBJ1-5
CDR3aa: CASSPLTGGYQPQHF
CDR3nt: TGTGCCAGCAGCCCCCTGACAGGGGGCTATCAGCCCCAGCATTTT

d_gene: .
abundance: .
v_gene: TRBV20-1
j_gene: TRBJ2-1
CDR3aa: CSAGDRADLRYNEQFF
CDR3nt: TGCAGTGCGGGTGACCGAGCGGACCTCCGATACAATGAGCAGTTCTTC

d_gene: TRBD2
abundance: .
v_gene: TRBV29-1
j_gene: TRBJ2-7
CDR3aa: CSVKPGLAGRGGYEQYF
CDR3nt: TGCAGCGTCAAGCCCGGACTAGCGGGACGGGGGGGATATGAGCAGTACTTC

d_gene: .
abundance: once
v_gene: TRBV29-1
j_gene: TRBJ2-7
CDR3aa: CSVSGFGNEQYF
CDR3nt: TGCAGCGTTAGTGGTTTTGGTAACGAGCAGTACTTC

d_gene: TRBD2
abundance: .
v_gene: TRBV12-3/TRBV12-4
j_gene: TRBJ2-3
CDR3aa: CATTSGSRSDTQYF
CDR3nt: TGTGCCACCACTAGCGGGAGTAGGTCAGATACGCAGTATTTT

d_gene: .
abundance: .
v_gene: TRBV11-2
j_gene: TRBJ2-3
CDR3aa: CASSLGGAGPTDTQYF
CDR3nt: TGTGCCAGCAGCTTAGGCGGCGCAGGGCCCACAGATACGCAGTATTTT

d_gene: .
abundance: few
v_gene: TRBV9
j_gene: TRBJ1-2
CDR3aa: CASSVEGFNYGYTF
CDR3nt: TGTGCCAGCAGCGTAGAAGGGTTTAACTACGGCTACACCTTC

d_gene: .
abundance: many
v_gene: TRBV4-1
j_gene: TRBJ2-5
CDR3aa: CASSPEDSPRETQYF
CDR3nt: TGCGCCAGCAGCCCGGAGGACTCCCCGAGGGAGACCCAGTACTTC

d_gene: .
abundance: .
v_gene: TRBV7-9
j_gene: TRBJ1-5
CDR3aa: CASSLDLMGNQPQHF
CDR3nt: TGTGCCAGCAGCTTAGATTTAATGGGAAATCAGCCCCAGCATTTT

d_gene: TRBD2
abundance: few
v_gene: TRBV28
j_gene: TRBJ2-1
CDR3aa: CASTHRLAPYNEQFF
CDR3nt: TGTGCCAGCACCCATCGACTAGCGCCCTACAATGAGCAGTTCTTC

d_gene: .
abundance: .
v_gene: TRBV14
j_gene: TRBJ2-7
CDR3aa: CASSLGNAVYNEQYF
CDR3nt: TGTGCCAGCAGCCTCGGCAACGCCGTCTACAATGAGCAGTACTTC

d_gene: .
abundance: .
v_gene: TRBV5-1
j_gene: TRBJ2-2
CDR3aa: CASSGGHGTGELFF
CDR3nt: TGCGCCAGCAGCGGGGGACATGGGACCGGGGAGCTGTTTTTT

d_gene: TRBD2
abundance: .
v_gene: TRBV15
j_gene: TRBJ2-1
CDR3aa: CATSTLEGRLAGRNEQFF
CDR3nt: TGTGCCACCAGCACCCTCGAAGGGCGACTAGCGGGAAGGAATGAGCAGTTCTTC

d_gene: TRBD2
abundance: .
v_gene: TRBV20-1
j_gene: TRBJ2-3
CDR3aa: CSARVPRGGTDTQYF
CDR3nt: TGCAGTGCTAGAGTCCCACGGGGGGGCACAGATACGCAGTATTTT

d_gene: TRBD1
abundance: .
v_gene: TRBV16
j_gene: TRBJ1-4
CDR3aa: CASSVIRTGNEKLFF
CDR3nt: TGTGCCAGCAGCGTTATAAGGACAGGGAATGAAAAACTGTTTTTT

d_gene: .
abundance: .
v_gene: TRBV18
j_gene: TRBJ1-1
CDR3aa: CASHGVLNTEAFF
CDR3nt: TGTGCCAGCCACGGTGTTTTAAACACTGAAGCTTTCTTT